Detailed here is one TCR beta chain. These data are taken from a study of blood T cell repertoires in COVID-19. Across the study: The United States, Italy and Spain provided the acute and convalescent COVID-19 samples.

Data came from immunoSEQ multiplex PCR; TCRdb stores just in-frame clones and leaves some out. The table shows about 150,000 clones, with around 84% occurring only once. Germline V gene data show CDR1 as MNHEY and CDR2 as SMNVEV (reference sequence). Trimming left V 5 bases short and J 0 bases short, with 18 bases between. The CDR3 spans 17 residues. The sequencing input was peripheral blood. The gene calls are TRBV27 and TRBJ2-3, with a tentative D call TRBD2 (6 bases). The clonotype originates from a woman in her forties or fifties with acute or convalescent COVID-19. This CDR3 reads CASSLRNTGTSTDTQYF. The DNA for the CDR3 is TGTGCCAGCAGTCTAAGAAATACCGGGACTAGCACAGATACGCAGTATTTT.